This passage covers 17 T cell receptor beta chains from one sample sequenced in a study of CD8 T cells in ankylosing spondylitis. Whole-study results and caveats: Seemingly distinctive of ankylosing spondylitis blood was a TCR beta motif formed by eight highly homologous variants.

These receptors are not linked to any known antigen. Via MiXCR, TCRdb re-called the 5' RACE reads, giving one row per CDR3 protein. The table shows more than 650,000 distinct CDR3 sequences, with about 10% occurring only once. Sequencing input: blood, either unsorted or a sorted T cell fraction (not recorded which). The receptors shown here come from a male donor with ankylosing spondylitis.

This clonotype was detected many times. The CDR3: CSAIEANSYEQYF. For the CDR3, the DNA is TGCAGTGCTATTGAGGCCAACTCCTACGAGCAGTACTTC. This chain connects TRBV20-1 to TRBJ2-7; the D is unclear. Per the germline V gene, CDR1 is DFQATT and CDR2 is SNEGSKA (reference sequence). The CDR3 totals 13 residues. V was clipped by 4 bases and J by 0 bases, with 10 bases between them.

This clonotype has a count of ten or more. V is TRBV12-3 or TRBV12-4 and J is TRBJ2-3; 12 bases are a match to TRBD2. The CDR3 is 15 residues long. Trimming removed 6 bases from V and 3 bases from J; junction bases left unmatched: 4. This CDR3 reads CASSPSGGETDTQYF. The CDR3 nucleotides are TGTGCCAGCAGCCCTAGCGGGGGGGAAACAGATACGCAGTATTTT.

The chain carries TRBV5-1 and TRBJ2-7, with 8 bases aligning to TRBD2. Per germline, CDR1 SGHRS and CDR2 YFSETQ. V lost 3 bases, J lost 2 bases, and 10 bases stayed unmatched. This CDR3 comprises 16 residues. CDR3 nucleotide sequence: TGCGCCAGCAGCTATACAGCGGGAGTCAGAGCCTACGAGCAGTACTTC. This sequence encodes CASSYTAGVRAYEQYF. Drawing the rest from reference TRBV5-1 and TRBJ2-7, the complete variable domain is KAGVTQTPRYLIKTRGQQVTLSCSPISGHRSVSWYQQTPGQGLQFLFEYFSETQRNKGNFPGRFSGRQFSNSRSEMNVSTLELGDSALYLCASSYTAGVRAYEQYFGPGTRLTVT.

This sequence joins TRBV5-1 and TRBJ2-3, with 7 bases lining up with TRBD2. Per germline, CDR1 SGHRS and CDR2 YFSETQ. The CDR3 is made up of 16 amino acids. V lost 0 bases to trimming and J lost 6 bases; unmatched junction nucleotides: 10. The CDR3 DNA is TGCGCCAGCAGCTTGGTGCGGCTAGCGGACACGGATACGCAGTATTTT. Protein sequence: CASSLVRLADTDTQYF.

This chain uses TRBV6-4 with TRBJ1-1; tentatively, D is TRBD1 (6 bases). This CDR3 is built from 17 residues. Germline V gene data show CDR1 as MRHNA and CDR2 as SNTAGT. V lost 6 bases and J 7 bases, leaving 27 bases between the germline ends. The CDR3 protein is CASSLTYRVTRPSEAFF. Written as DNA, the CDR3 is TGTGCCAGCAGCCTAACTTACAGGGTTACACGGCCGAGTGAAGCTTTCTTT.

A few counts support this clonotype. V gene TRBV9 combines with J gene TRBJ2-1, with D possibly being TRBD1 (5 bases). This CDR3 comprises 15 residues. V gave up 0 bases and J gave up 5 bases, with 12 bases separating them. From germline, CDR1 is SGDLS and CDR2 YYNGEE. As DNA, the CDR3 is TGTGCCAGCAGCGTAGCTCAGGGATTGGACAATGAGCAGTTCTTC. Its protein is CASSVAQGLDNEQFF.

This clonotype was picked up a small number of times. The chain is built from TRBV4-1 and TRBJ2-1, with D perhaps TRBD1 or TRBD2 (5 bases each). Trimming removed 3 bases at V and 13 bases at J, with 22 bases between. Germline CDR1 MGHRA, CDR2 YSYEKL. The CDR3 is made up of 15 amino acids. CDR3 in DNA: TGCGCCAGCAGCCACCCTGCTCGCTCGAGTGGGACCCAGTTCTTC. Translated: CASSHPARSSGTQFF.

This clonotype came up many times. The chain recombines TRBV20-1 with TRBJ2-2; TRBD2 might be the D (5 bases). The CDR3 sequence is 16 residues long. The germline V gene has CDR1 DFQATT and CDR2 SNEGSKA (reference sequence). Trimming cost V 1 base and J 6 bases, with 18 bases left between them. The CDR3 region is CSARVSGLDFAGELFF. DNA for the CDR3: TGCAGTGCTAGAGTATCAGGATTGGACTTTGCCGGGGAGCTGTTTTTT.

This CDR3 is CASSLEWQNNSPLHF. CDR3 DNA sequence: TGTGCCAGCAGCTTAGAGTGGCAGAATAATTCACCCCTCCACTTT. The chain has TRBV7-2 and TRBJ1-6; the D is unclear. This CDR3 has 15 amino acids. Germline V gene data show CDR1 as SGHTA and CDR2 as FQGNSA. Trimming took 1 base from V and 5 from J, leaving 9 bases between them.

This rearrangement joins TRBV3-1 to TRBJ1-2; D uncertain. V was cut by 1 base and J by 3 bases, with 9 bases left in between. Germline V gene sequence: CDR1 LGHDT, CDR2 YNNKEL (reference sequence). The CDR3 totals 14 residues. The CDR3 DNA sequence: TGTGCCAGCAGCCAAGGAGTTTCGTACTATGGCTACACCTTC. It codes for CASSQGVSYYGYTF.

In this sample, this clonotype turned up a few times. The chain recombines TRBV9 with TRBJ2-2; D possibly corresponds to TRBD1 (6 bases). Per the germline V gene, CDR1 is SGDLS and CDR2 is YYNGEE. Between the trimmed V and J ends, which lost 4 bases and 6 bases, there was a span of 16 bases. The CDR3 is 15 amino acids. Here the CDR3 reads CASSPDSRGPGELFF. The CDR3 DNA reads TGTGCCAGCAGCCCAGATAGCAGGGGTCCCGGGGAGCTGTTTTTT.

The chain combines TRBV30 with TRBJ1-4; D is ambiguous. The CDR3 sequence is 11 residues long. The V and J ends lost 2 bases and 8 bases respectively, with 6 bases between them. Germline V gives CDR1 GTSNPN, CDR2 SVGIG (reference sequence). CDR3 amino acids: CAWSIREKLFF. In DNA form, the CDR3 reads TGTGCCTGGAGTATCAGGGAAAAACTGTTTTTT.

The DNA of the CDR3 is TGCAGCGTTGGTAATTTAGGCCAGCATTTT. Translating it yields CSVGNLGQHF. The rearrangement links TRBV29-1 to TRBJ1-5; D unresolved. CDR1 and CDR2 (germline): SQVTM, ANQGSEA. V lost 4 bases and J 12 bases, leaving 10 bases between the germline ends. CDR3 length equals 10 residues. Supplemented by reference TRBV29-1 and TRBJ1-5, the full variable domain reads SAVISQKPSRDICQRGTSLTIQCQVDSQVTMMFWYRQQPGQSLTLIATANQGSEATYESGFVIDKFPISRPNLTFSTLTVSNMSPEDSSIYLCSVGNLGQHFGDGTRLSIL.

CDR3 amino acids: CASSWGAGLYGYTF. The CDR3 coding sequence is TGTGCCAGCAGCTGGGGGGCGGGTCTCTATGGCTACACCTTC. The V and J genes are TRBV7-2 and TRBJ1-2; weak D call: TRBD1 (6 bases). Germline-derived CDR1 and CDR2 are SGHTA and FQGNSA. This CDR3 is built from 14 residues. Trimming removed 4 bases at V and 4 bases at J, with 13 bases between.

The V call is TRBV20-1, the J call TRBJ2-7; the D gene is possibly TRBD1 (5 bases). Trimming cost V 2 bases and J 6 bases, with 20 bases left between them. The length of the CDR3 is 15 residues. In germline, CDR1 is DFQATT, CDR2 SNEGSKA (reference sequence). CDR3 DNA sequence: TGCAGTGCTAGATTAGTTTCCGACAGACGATCCGAGCAGTACTTC. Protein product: CSARLVSDRRSEQYF.

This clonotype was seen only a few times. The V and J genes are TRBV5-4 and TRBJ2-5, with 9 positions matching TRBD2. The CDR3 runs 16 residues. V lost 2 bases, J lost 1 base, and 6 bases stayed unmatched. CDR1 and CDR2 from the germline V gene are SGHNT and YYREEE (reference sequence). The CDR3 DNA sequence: TGTGCCAGCAGCTTTTCGATGACTAGCGGCCAAGAGACCCAGTACTTC. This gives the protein CASSFSMTSGQETQYF. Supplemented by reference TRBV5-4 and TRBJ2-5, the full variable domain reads ETGVTQSPTHLIKTRGQQVTLRCSSQSGHNTVSWYQQALGQGPQFIFQYYREEENGRGNFPPRFSGLQFPNYSSELNVNALELDDSALYLCASSFSMTSGQETQYFGPGTRLLVL.

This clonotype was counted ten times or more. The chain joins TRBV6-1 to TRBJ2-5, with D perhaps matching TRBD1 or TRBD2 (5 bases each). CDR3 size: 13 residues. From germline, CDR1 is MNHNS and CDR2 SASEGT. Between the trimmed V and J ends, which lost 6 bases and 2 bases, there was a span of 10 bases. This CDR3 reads CASSSGRQETQYF. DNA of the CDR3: TGTGCCAGCAGCTCGGGGCGGCAAGAGACCCAGTACTTC.